The entry below describes one TCR beta chain. This clonotype was counted many times. Its antigen specificity is not known. Qualities for individual bases were not recorded, and no much larger clone is one base off. The sample's treatment or condition label, in plain terms: allogeneic hematopoietic cell transplantation with graft depleted of TCRalphabeta T cells and CD19 B cells. Transplant recipients were children who received TCRalphabeta/CD19-depleted allogeneic hematopoietic cell grafts. The data belong to a study of T-cell reconstitution after alpha-beta-depleted transplantation in children (dated by TCRdb to the mid-2010s). In the study overall: Using TCR repertoire profiling, the study followed T-cell immune reconstitution in a quantitative way in children after TCRalphabeta/CD19-depleted allogeneic hematopoietic cell transplantation.

Via the germline V gene (reference sequence), CDR1 is LGHDT and CDR2 YNNKEL. Trimming accounts for 8 bases at V and 3 bases at J, while the number of junction bases matched to no gene is 12. Inclusive of the bounding cysteine and phenylalanine, the CDR3 is 16 residues long. Solely the CDR3 DNA is kept, with 48 bases framed from the first base. General conclusions and limits of the study: The frequencies of hyperexpanded clones fell over the following months, and after one year, T-cell counts and TCRbeta diversity were mostly attributed to newly produced T cells. About two months after transplant, the apparently early recovery of alphabetaT-cell counts reportedly depended on just several hundred clones that had expanded rapidly and came from non-depleted graft cells. In some patients, the high TCRbeta diversity seen at day 60 was put down to recipient T cells and intrathymic progenitors that had survived conditioning.

The receptor library was made with PCR. Instrument on record: Illumina HiSeq 2500. To normalize quantification of the TCRbeta repertoire, the TCR libraries were built with molecular barcoding that relied on unique molecular identifiers. The public reads were run again by TCRdb, first through fastp at Q25 and then through MiXCR, and only productive beta chains were kept. Each entry merges the rows of one CDR3 protein and shows their most common DNA and genes. The sample table lists around 110,000 distinct CDR3 sequences, 10% of them with a count of one. Less than 45% of the sample lies in the top ten.

The specimen comprised PBMCs, sampled before TCRalphabeta/CD19-depleted stem cell transplant. The receptor's source is a boy aged 2-15 years with acute lymphoblastic leukemia, due to receive a stem cell transplant. Recombination joined TRBV3-1 with TRBJ2-7; 11 of the junction bases match TRBD2. The sequence in DNA is TGTGCCAGCGGGACTAGCGGTGCGCGTGGGTTCTACGAGCAGTACTTC. Translated, it gives CASGTSGARGFYEQYF.